Listed below are T cell receptor beta chains from one sample, sequenced in a study of HIV-infected patients and healthy controls. Using its own MiXCR run on the 5' RACE reads, TCRdb lists one record per CDR3 protein. Of around 9,800 distinct CDR3 sequences in the sample, around 7% are singletons; the top ten hold roughly 40%. The sequences come from blood, collected before antiretroviral therapy. These receptors all come from an adult with HIV infection. Each CDR3 is given with its conserved first and last residue. The D gene is left open where the match is weak. Part of the rows lack a size; the others show once, few, many or a class for expanded clones.

V gene: TRBV2
D gene: TRBD1
J gene: TRBJ1-5
clone size: many
CDR3 DNA: TGTGCCAGCAATCCACAGGGGGCGGGTCAGCCCCAGCATTTT
CDR3 protein: CASNPQGAGQPQHF

V gene: TRBV3-1
D gene: TRBD1
J gene: TRBJ2-1
clone size: many
CDR3 DNA: TGTGCCAGCAGCCCCCGGGACAGCTGGGGCAATGAGCAGTTCTTC
CDR3 protein: CASSPRDSWGNEQFF

V gene: TRBV6-4
D gene: .
J gene: TRBJ1-5
clone size: many
CDR3 DNA: TGTGCCAGCAGTGGCGATGGGGGGCAAAACCAGCCCCAGCATTTT
CDR3 protein: CASSGDGGQNQPQHF

V gene: TRBV20-1
D gene: .
J gene: TRBJ2-2
clone size: many
CDR3 DNA: TGCAGTGCTCGAAGATGGCAGGAGAACACCGGGGAGCTGTTTTTT
CDR3 protein: CSARRWQENTGELFF

V gene: TRBV5-1
D gene: .
J gene: TRBJ2-5
clone size: .
CDR3 DNA: TGCGCCAGCAGCTTCCGGGGCCAAGAGACCCAGTACTTC
CDR3 protein: CASSFRGQETQYF

V gene: TRBV4-1
D gene: TRBD2
J gene: TRBJ2-1
clone size: many
CDR3 DNA: TGCGCCAGCAGCCAAGAATCGGGGGGGAATGAGCAGTTCTTC
CDR3 protein: CASSQESGGNEQFF

V gene: TRBV25-1
D gene: .
J gene: TRBJ1-6
clone size: many
CDR3 DNA: TGTGCCAGCAGTGATCCGGACGGAGCTAATTCACCCCTCCACTTT
CDR3 protein: CASSDPDGANSPLHF

V gene: TRBV6-5
D gene: .
J gene: TRBJ2-7
clone size: many
CDR3 DNA: TGTGCCAGCAGTTACCTTTCAGCCCTGGAGCAGTACTTC
CDR3 protein: CASSYLSALEQYF

V gene: TRBV11-1
D gene: .
J gene: TRBJ2-7
clone size: many
CDR3 DNA: TGTGCCAGCAGCTTAGACGGTACCTACGAGCAGTACTTC
CDR3 protein: CASSLDGTYEQYF

V gene: TRBV24-1
D gene: .
J gene: TRBJ2-7
clone size: many
CDR3 DNA: TGTGCCACCAGTCCGCATGGAGGAGAGCAGTACTTC
CDR3 protein: CATSPHGGEQYF

V gene: TRBV6-5
D gene: TRBD1
J gene: TRBJ2-7
clone size: many
CDR3 DNA: TGTGCCAGCAGCCCCCATACAGGGGCTGGCTACGAGCAGTACTTC
CDR3 protein: CASSPHTGAGYEQYF

V gene: TRBV7-9
D gene: .
J gene: TRBJ2-3
clone size: many
CDR3 DNA: TGTGCCAGCTCTCAGGGGGGTACAGATACGCAGTATTTT
CDR3 protein: CASSQGGTDTQYF

V gene: TRBV20-1
D gene: TRBD1
J gene: TRBJ1-2
clone size: medium-sized
CDR3 DNA: TGCAGTGCTAGAGATCCCAACAGGGGGCGCGCGTATGGCTACACCTTC
CDR3 protein: CSARDPNRGRAYGYTF

V gene: TRBV29-1
D gene: .
J gene: TRBJ2-3
clone size: .
CDR3 DNA: TGCAGCGTTGACGGGCAGGGGACAGATACGCAGTATTTT
CDR3 protein: CSVDGQGTDTQYF

V gene: TRBV3-1
D gene: .
J gene: TRBJ2-7
clone size: .
CDR3 DNA: TGTGCCAGCAGCCAATGGGGGGCCTACGAGCAGTACTTC
CDR3 protein: CASSQWGAYEQYF

V gene: TRBV25-1
D gene: TRBD1
J gene: TRBJ2-2
clone size: many
CDR3 DNA: TGTGCCAGCAGTGGGACAGGGGACACCGGGGAGCTGTTTTTT
CDR3 protein: CASSGTGDTGELFF

V gene: TRBV7-2
D gene: .
J gene: TRBJ2-7
clone size: many
CDR3 DNA: TGTGCCAGCAGCCCTAGGACAGCGGGCTACAACGAGCAGTACTTC
CDR3 protein: CASSPRTAGYNEQYF

V gene: TRBV20-1
D gene: TRBD2
J gene: TRBJ2-5
clone size: many
CDR3 DNA: TGCAGTGCTTCACTCCTAGCGGGTCTGGAGACCCAGTACTTC
CDR3 protein: CSASLLAGLETQYF

V gene: TRBV19
D gene: .
J gene: TRBJ1-2
clone size: many
CDR3 DNA: TGTGCCAGTAAGCTTGATTCGCGGAACTATGGCTACACCTTC
CDR3 protein: CASKLDSRNYGYTF

V gene: TRBV28
D gene: .
J gene: TRBJ2-7
clone size: many
CDR3 DNA: TGTGCCAGCAGTTTTTCCTACGAGCAGTACTTC
CDR3 protein: CASSFSYEQYF

V gene: TRBV28
D gene: .
J gene: TRBJ1-5
clone size: many
CDR3 DNA: TGTGCCAGCAAGCAGGGGAGCAATCAGCCCCAGCATTTT
CDR3 protein: CASKQGSNQPQHF

V gene: TRBV5-1
D gene: TRBD2
J gene: TRBJ2-3
clone size: few
CDR3 DNA: TGCGCCAGCAGCCCTCGACTAGCGGGGGGGTGGAGCACAGATACGCAGTATTTT
CDR3 protein: CASSPRLAGGWSTDTQYF

V gene: TRBV4-3
D gene: TRBD2
J gene: TRBJ2-7
clone size: many
CDR3 DNA: TGCGCCAGCAGGGGCGGGGGGGCTGGCGAGCAGTACTTC
CDR3 protein: CASRGGGAGEQYF

V gene: TRBV12-3/TRBV12-4
D gene: TRBD2
J gene: TRBJ2-3
clone size: .
CDR3 DNA: TGTGCCACCTCACTGGGAGGGGACGAAAGTACGCAGTATTTT
CDR3 protein: CATSLGGDESTQYF

V gene: TRBV25-1
D gene: .
J gene: TRBJ2-3
clone size: many
CDR3 DNA: TGTGCCAGCAGTGAATCAGGGTCCGGGTCTAGCACAGATACGCAGTATTTT
CDR3 protein: CASSESGSGSSTDTQYF

V gene: TRBV18
D gene: .
J gene: TRBJ1-2
clone size: few
CDR3 DNA: TGTGCCAGCTCACCAGACGCCAGGGTATCGGACTTC
CDR3 protein: CASSPDARVSDF

V gene: TRBV7-6
D gene: .
J gene: TRBJ2-2
clone size: .
CDR3 DNA: TGTGCCAGCAGCCCAGAGGCGCAGAGGAACACCGGGGAGCTGTTTTTT
CDR3 protein: CASSPEAQRNTGELFF

V gene: TRBV6-5
D gene: .
J gene: TRBJ2-7
clone size: .
CDR3 DNA: TGTGCCAGCAGTTACTCGGCAGGGATAAGGTACGAGCAGTACTTC
CDR3 protein: CASSYSAGIRYEQYF

V gene: TRBV7-9
D gene: TRBD1
J gene: TRBJ1-5
clone size: many
CDR3 DNA: TGTGCCAGCAGTCCGGGACAGGTTAGCAATCAGCCCCAGCATTTT
CDR3 protein: CASSPGQVSNQPQHF

V gene: TRBV5-6
D gene: .
J gene: TRBJ1-1
clone size: medium-sized
CDR3 DNA: TGTGCCAGCAGCTTGGAGTGGGGAAACCTCATGAACACTGAAGCTTTCTTT
CDR3 protein: CASSLEWGNLMNTEAFF

V gene: TRBV9
D gene: TRBD1
J gene: TRBJ2-1
clone size: .
CDR3 DNA: TGTGCCAGCAGCGTAGGGGACAGGGTCAATGAGCAGTTCTTC
CDR3 protein: CASSVGDRVNEQFF

V gene: TRBV7-9
D gene: .
J gene: TRBJ2-5
clone size: many
CDR3 DNA: TGTGCCAGCAGCTTAAGGGGGACAACTTCGGAGACCCAGTACTTC
CDR3 protein: CASSLRGTTSETQYF

V gene: TRBV7-2
D gene: .
J gene: TRBJ2-5
clone size: many
CDR3 DNA: TGTGCCAGCAGCTCAACCGGGGGAGCCCCCCAAGAGACCCAGTACTTC
CDR3 protein: CASSSTGGAPQETQYF

V gene: TRBV9
D gene: .
J gene: TRBJ1-1
clone size: .
CDR3 DNA: TGTGCCAGCAGCGTAGAATCGGTGAACACTGAAGCTTTCTTT
CDR3 protein: CASSVESVNTEAFF

V gene: TRBV7-2
D gene: .
J gene: TRBJ1-1
clone size: many
CDR3 DNA: TGTGCCAGCAGCCTAAATAAGAACACTGAAGCTTTCTTT
CDR3 protein: CASSLNKNTEAFF

V gene: TRBV7-9
D gene: TRBD1
J gene: TRBJ1-1
clone size: many
CDR3 DNA: TGTGCCAGCAACCCCTGGGACAGTAACACTGAAGCTTTCTTT
CDR3 protein: CASNPWDSNTEAFF

V gene: TRBV27
D gene: .
J gene: TRBJ2-7
clone size: many
CDR3 DNA: TGTGCCAGCAGTTACGTGGGACATGACTACGAGCAGTACTTC
CDR3 protein: CASSYVGHDYEQYF

V gene: TRBV7-2
D gene: TRBD2
J gene: TRBJ2-2
clone size: many
CDR3 DNA: TGTGCCAGTATGTCTGGACTAGCGAACACCGGGGAGCTGTTTTTT
CDR3 protein: CASMSGLANTGELFF

V gene: TRBV25-1
D gene: TRBD1
J gene: TRBJ2-6
clone size: .
CDR3 DNA: TGTGCCAGCCGGACAGGGCTAACTGGGGCCAACGTCCTGACTTTC
CDR3 protein: CASRTGLTGANVLTF

V gene: TRBV20-1
D gene: .
J gene: TRBJ1-2
clone size: .
CDR3 DNA: TGCAGTGCTAGAGATCTTGGGCAGCCCTATGGCTACACCTTC
CDR3 protein: CSARDLGQPYGYTF

V gene: TRBV6-5
D gene: .
J gene: TRBJ2-4
clone size: many
CDR3 DNA: TGTGCCACCAGGGCTTTAGCCAAAAACATTCAGTACTTC
CDR3 protein: CATRALAKNIQYF

V gene: TRBV12-3/TRBV12-4
D gene: .
J gene: TRBJ2-3
clone size: many
CDR3 DNA: TGTGCCAGCAGTTGGGGCAGGGAGACAGATACGCAGTATTTT
CDR3 protein: CASSWGRETDTQYF

V gene: TRBV5-6
D gene: .
J gene: TRBJ2-1
clone size: many
CDR3 DNA: TGTGCCAGCAGCTTGGGGCGGGGTGTTTATGAGCAGTTCTTC
CDR3 protein: CASSLGRGVYEQFF

V gene: TRBV7-2
D gene: .
J gene: TRBJ2-1
clone size: many
CDR3 DNA: TGTGCCAGCACCTTAAACGGGCAGCAGTTCTTC
CDR3 protein: CASTLNGQQFF

V gene: TRBV29-1
D gene: .
J gene: TRBJ2-2
clone size: many
CDR3 DNA: TGCAGCGTTGTAGCTACTACCACCGGGGAGCTGTTTTTT
CDR3 protein: CSVVATTTGELFF

V gene: TRBV7-2
D gene: TRBD1
J gene: TRBJ1-2
clone size: few
CDR3 DNA: TGTGCCAGCAGCCAGCAGGGGGGCTTCTATGGCTACACCTTC
CDR3 protein: CASSQQGGFYGYTF

V gene: TRBV3-1
D gene: TRBD1
J gene: TRBJ1-3
clone size: many
CDR3 DNA: TGTGCCAGCAGCCGGGGACAGGGGAGCGGAAACACCATATATTTT
CDR3 protein: CASSRGQGSGNTIYF

V gene: TRBV18
D gene: .
J gene: TRBJ1-5
clone size: few
CDR3 DNA: TGTGCCAGCTCACCCTCAGGGACCCCGGGGCAGCCCCAGCATTTT
CDR3 protein: CASSPSGTPGQPQHF

V gene: TRBV6-5
D gene: TRBD1
J gene: TRBJ1-2
clone size: few
CDR3 DNA: TGTGCCAGCGGGTCCCAGGGGGGCGGCTATGGCTACACCTTC
CDR3 protein: CASGSQGGGYGYTF

V gene: TRBV7-9
D gene: .
J gene: TRBJ1-1
clone size: many
CDR3 DNA: TGTGCCAGCAGCTTATCAATGACTGAAGCTTTCTTT
CDR3 protein: CASSLSMTEAFF